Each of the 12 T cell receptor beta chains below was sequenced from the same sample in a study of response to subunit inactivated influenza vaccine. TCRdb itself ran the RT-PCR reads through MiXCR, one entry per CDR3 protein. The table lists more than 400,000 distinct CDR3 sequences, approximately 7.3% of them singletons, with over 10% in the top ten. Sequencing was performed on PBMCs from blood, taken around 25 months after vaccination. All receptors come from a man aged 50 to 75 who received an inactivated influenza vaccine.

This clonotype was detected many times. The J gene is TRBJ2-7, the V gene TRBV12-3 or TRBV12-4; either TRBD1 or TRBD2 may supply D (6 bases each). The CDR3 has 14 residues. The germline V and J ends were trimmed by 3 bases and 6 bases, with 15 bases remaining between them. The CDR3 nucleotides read TGTGCCAGCAGTTTTAACCGGGGGCGAAGCGAGCAGTACTTC. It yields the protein CASSFNRGRSEQYF.

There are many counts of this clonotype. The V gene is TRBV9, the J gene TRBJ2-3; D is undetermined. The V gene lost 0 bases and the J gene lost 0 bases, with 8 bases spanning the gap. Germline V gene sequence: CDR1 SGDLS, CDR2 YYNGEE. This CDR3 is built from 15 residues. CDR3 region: CASSVAFGSTDTQYF. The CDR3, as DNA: TGTGCCAGCAGCGTAGCTTTCGGAAGCACAGATACGCAGTATTTT.

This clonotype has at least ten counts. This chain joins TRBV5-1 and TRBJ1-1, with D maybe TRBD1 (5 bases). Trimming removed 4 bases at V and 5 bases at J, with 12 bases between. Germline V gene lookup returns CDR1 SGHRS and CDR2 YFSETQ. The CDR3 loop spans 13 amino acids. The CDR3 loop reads CASSKIRGTEAFF. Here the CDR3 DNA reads TGCGCCAGCAGCAAGATTAGGGGAACTGAAGCTTTCTTT. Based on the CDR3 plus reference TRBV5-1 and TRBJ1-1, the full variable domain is KAGVTQTPRYLIKTRGQQVTLSCSPISGHRSVSWYQQTPGQGLQFLFEYFSETQRNKGNFPGRFSGRQFSNSRSEMNVSTLELGDSALYLCASSKIRGTEAFFGQGTRLTVV.

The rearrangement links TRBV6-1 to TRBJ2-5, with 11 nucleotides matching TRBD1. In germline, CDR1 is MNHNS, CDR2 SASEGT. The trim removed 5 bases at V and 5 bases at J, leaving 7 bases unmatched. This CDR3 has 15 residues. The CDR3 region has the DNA TGTGCCAGCAGTAAAGGGACAGGGGGGTGGGAGACCCAGTACTTC. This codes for CASSKGTGGWETQYF.

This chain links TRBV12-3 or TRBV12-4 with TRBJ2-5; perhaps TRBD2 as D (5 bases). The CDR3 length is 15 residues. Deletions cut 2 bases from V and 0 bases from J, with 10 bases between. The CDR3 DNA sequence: TGTGCCAGCAGTTTACGAGCGGCCTACCAAGAGACCCAGTACTTC. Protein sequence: CASSLRAAYQETQYF.

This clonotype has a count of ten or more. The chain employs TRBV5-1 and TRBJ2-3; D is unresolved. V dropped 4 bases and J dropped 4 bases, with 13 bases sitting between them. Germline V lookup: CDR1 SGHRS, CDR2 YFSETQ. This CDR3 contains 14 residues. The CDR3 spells CASSPGEAPDTQYF. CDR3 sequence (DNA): TGCGCCAGCAGCCCTGGAGAGGCCCCAGATACGCAGTATTTT.

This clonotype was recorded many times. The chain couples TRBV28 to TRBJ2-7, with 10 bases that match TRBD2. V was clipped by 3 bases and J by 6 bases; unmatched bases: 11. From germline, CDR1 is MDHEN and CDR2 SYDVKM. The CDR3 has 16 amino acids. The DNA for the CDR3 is TGTGCCAGCAGTTTTTCCCTTACTAGCGGGACGGCCGAGCAGTACTTC. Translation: CASSFSLTSGTAEQYF.

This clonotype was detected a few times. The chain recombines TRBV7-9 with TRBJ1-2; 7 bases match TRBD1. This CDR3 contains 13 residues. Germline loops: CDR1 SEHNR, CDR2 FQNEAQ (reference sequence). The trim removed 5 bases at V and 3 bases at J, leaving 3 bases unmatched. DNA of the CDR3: TGTGCCAGCAGCCACGGACAGGACTATGGCTACACCTTC. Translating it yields CASSHGQDYGYTF.

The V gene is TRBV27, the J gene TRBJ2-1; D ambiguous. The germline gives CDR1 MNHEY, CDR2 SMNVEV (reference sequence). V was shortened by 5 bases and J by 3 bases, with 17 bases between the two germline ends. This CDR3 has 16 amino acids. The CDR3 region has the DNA TGTGCCAGCAGTCCTATATGGGAACACAGCTACAATGAGCAGTTCTTC. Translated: CASSPIWEHSYNEQFF.

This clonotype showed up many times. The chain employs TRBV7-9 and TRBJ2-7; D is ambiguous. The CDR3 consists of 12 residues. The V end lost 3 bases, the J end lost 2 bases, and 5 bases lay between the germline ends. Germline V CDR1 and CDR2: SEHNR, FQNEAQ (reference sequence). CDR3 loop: CASSFSPYEQYF. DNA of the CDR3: TGTGCCAGCAGCTTTAGCCCCTACGAGCAGTACTTC.

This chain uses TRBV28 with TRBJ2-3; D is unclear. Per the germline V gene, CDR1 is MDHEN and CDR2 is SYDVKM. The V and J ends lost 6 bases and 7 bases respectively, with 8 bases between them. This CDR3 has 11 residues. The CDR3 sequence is CASSIGYTQYF. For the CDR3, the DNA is TGTGCCAGCAGCATCGGCTATACGCAGTATTTT.

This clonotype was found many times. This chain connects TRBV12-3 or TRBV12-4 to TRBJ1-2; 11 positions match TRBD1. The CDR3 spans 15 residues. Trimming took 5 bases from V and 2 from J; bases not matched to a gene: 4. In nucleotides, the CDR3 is TGTGCCAGCAGTGCCGGGACAGGGGGAAACTATGGCTACACCTTC. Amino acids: CASSAGTGGNYGYTF.